Here is one T cell receptor (beta chain) with its context. The sample belongs to a study of blood T cell repertoires in COVID-19. V shed 4 bases and J 0 bases; nucleotides not matched to a gene: 6. The CDR3 totals 16 residues. Germline V gene sequence: CDR1 MDHEN, CDR2 SYDVKM. TCRdb keeps only in-frame clones here, not all; method: immunoSEQ multiplex PCR. The data hold fewer than 250,000 clones, with about 90% observed a single time. The receptor comes from a man younger than 45 with acute or convalescent COVID-19. The sequencing sample was made of peripheral blood. The chain combines TRBV28 with TRBJ1-3, with TRBD1 identical over 7 bases. The CDR3, as DNA: TGTGCCAGCAGTTCCGGGACAGAAGCCTCTGGAAACACCATATATTTT. The encoded protein is CASSSGTEASGNTIYF.